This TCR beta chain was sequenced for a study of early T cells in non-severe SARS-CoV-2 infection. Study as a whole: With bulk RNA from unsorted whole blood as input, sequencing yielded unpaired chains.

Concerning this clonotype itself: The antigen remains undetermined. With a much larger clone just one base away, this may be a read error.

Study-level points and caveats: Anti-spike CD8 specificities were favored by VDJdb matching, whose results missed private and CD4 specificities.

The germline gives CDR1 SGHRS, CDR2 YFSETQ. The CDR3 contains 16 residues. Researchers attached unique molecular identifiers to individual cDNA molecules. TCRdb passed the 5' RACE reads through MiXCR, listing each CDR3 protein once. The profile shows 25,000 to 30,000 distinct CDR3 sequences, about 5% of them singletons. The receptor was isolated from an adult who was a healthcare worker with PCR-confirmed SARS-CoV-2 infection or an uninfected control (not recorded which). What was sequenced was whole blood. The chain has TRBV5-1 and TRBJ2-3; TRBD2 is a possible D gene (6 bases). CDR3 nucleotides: TGCGCCATCAGCTTGGTCGGCGGGAATAGGGCAGATACGCAGTATTTT. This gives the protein CAISLVGGNRADTQYF.